The 18 T cell receptor beta chains below all came from one sample that was sequenced in a study of tumor-infiltrating lymphocytes in primary liver carcinoma. They got blood RNA out of unsorted whole blood and also pulled out germline DNA. TCR beta cDNA was reverse-transcribed from about 500 ng of total RNA. The reaction used a constant-region primer and ProtoScript II reverse transcriptase. Investigators got TCR beta libraries out of three nested multiplex PCR rounds, done with slightly modified ARM-PCR. In the first two PCR rounds, TRBV1-TRBV30 forward primers were paired with a C-beta reverse primer, and each round lasted about 9 cycles. MiXCR, applied by TCRdb to the multiplex PCR reads, yields one record per CDR3 protein. The sample holds 180,000 or so distinct CDR3 sequences, 50% to 75% seen once. The source material was peripheral blood. Every receptor here comes from a man aged 35 to 55 with primary liver carcinoma and hepatitis B virus infection.

This clonotype was detected once. The rearrangement uses TRBV10-3 and TRBJ2-7, with a tentative D call TRBD2 (7 bases). Germline values: CDR1 ENHRY, CDR2 SYGVKD. CDR3 size: 15 residues. CDR3 coding DNA: TGTCCCACGGAGAGGGGCGGGGGCTCCTACAATGAGCAGTACTTC. The encoded protein is CPTERGGGSYNEQYF.

Points on this clonotype: Without the conserved terminal phenylalanine or tryptophan, this CDR3 likely stems from a read error. This chain uses TRBV29-1 with TRBJ2-7; 8 bases fit TRBD1. CDR3 length: 13 residues. The germline CDR1 and CDR2 sequences are SQVTM and ANQGSEA. The DNA of the CDR3 is TGCAACGTTGCTGACAGGGGTTACGACGAGCAGTACTTA. It specifies CNVADRGYDEQYL.

Points on this clonotype: A junction end diverges from the germline sequence, so it may reflect a read error. This rearrangement joins TRBV11-2 to TRBJ2-5, with D perhaps TRBD2 (5 bases). CDR1 and CDR2 from the germline V gene are SGHAT and FQNNGV. This CDR3 has 15 residues. CDR3 region: CVSSAVLAHQETQYF. The DNA for the CDR3 is TGTGTCAGCAGCGCCGTATTAGCGCACCAAGAGACCCAGTACTTC. Combining the CDR3 with reference TRBV11-2 and TRBJ2-5 gives the whole variable domain EAGVAQSPRYKIIEKRQSVAFWCNPISGHATLYWYQQILGQGPKLLIQFQNNGVVDDSQLPKDRFSAERLKGVDSTLKIQPAKLEDSAVYLCVSSAVLAHQETQYFGPGTRLLVL.

The table lists this clonotype with a count of one. The chain recombines TRBV24-1 with TRBJ2-1, with 7 bases that match TRBD2. This CDR3 has 15 residues. The ends lost 5 bases at V and 8 bases at J; junction bases unmatched: 11. Looked up from germline, CDR1 is KGHDR and CDR2 is SFDVKD. CDR3 DNA: TGTGCCACCAGTGCCCCGGGGAGACTAGCCTATGAGCAGTTCTTC. Encoded protein: CATSAPGRLAYEQFF.

The chain carries TRBV6-1 and TRBJ2-7, with no clear D. From germline, CDR1 is MNHNS and CDR2 SASEGT. The CDR3 loop spans 14 amino acids. Trimming left V 7 bases short and J 3 bases short, with 16 bases between. CDR3: CASTRARDYYEQYF. CDR3 sequence (DNA): TGTGCCAGCACTCGGGCCCGAGATTACTACGAGCAGTACTTC.

This sequence joins TRBV6-5 and TRBJ1-1; D is undetermined. Trimming shortened V by 10 bases and J by 4 bases, and 16 bases separated the two germline ends. CDR3 size: 13 residues. CDR1 MNHEY and CDR2 SVGAGI come from the germline V gene. CDR3 DNA sequence: TGTGCCACCCTGCGGGCAGGCTCCACTGAAGCTTTCTTT. Translated, it gives CATLRAGSTEAFF.

Only a few counts were recorded for this clonotype. The chain links TRBV10-2 to TRBJ2-3; D may correspond to TRBD1 or TRBD2 (5 bases each). The CDR3 loop spans 14 amino acids. Trimming took 0 bases from V and 2 from J, leaving 6 bases between them. Per the germline V gene, CDR1 is WSHSY and CDR2 is SAAADI. CDR3 amino acids: CASSESGDTDTQYF. The CDR3 bases are TGCGCCAGCAGTGAGTCGGGGGACACAGATACGCAGTATTTT.

This chain connects TRBV5-5 to TRBJ2-1, with D possibly matching TRBD1 (6 bases). V was clipped by 4 bases and J by 0 bases, with 14 bases between them. This CDR3 spans 16 amino acids. CDR1 is SGHKS and CDR2 is YYEKEE in the germline V gene (reference sequence). CDR3 sequence: CASSRTVQSSYNEQFF. The CDR3 bases are TGTGCCAGCAGCAGGACAGTACAAAGCTCCTACAATGAGCAGTTCTTC.

The V call is TRBV12-3 or TRBV12-4, the J call TRBJ1-2; D uncertain. Trimming stripped 1 base from V and 11 bases from J, with 8 bases between. The CDR3 has 11 residues. In DNA, the CDR3 is TGTGCCAGCAGTTTAGGGCAAGGTTACACCTTC. Translating gives CASSLGQGYTF.

This clonotype occurred a few times. This sequence joins TRBV7-9 and TRBJ2-7; unclear D gene. Trimming left V 1 base short and J 3 bases short, with 4 bases between. The CDR3 is 12 residues long. The germline V gene has CDR1 SEHNR and CDR2 FQNEAQ (reference sequence). The DNA for the CDR3 is TGTGCCAGCAGCTTAGAAAACTACGAGCAGTACTTC. Its translation: CASSLENYEQYF.

V and J are TRBV13 and TRBJ2-7, with unresolved D. With 5 bases removed from V and 4 bases from J, the gap between germline ends came to 12 bases. CDR1 is PRHDT, CDR2 FYEKMQ, per germline (reference sequence). The CDR3 is 13 residues long. The CDR3 sequence is CASSPHGVYEQYF. The CDR3 nucleotides are TGTGCCAGCAGCCCCCATGGAGTTTACGAGCAGTACTTC.

The V gene is TRBV28, the J gene TRBJ1-2, with 9 bases lining up with TRBD1. CDR3 size: 14 residues. Germline values: CDR1 MDHEN, CDR2 SYDVKM. Trimming took 5 bases from V and 5 from J; bases not matched to a gene: 6. As DNA, the CDR3 is TGTGCCAGCAGTCCCGGGACAGGGCTTTATGGCTACACCTTC. This encodes CASSPGTGLYGYTF.

This clonotype appeared once. The junction departs from germline at one end; a sequencing error may be responsible. This rearrangement joins TRBV11-2 to TRBJ2-7, with D perhaps matching TRBD2 (6 bases). Germline loops: CDR1 SGHAT, CDR2 FQNNGV. The CDR3 is 13 amino acids. This chain's CDR3 is CASSLTGVGKQYF. The CDR3 nucleotides read TGCGCCAGCAGCTTAACGGGGGTTGGCAAGCAGTACTTC.

The chain joins TRBV6-5 to TRBJ2-4; D perhaps matches TRBD1 (5 bases). This CDR3 region has 12 residues. Trimming took 5 bases from V and 8 from J, leaving 10 bases between them. CDR1 MNHEY and CDR2 SVGAGI come from the germline V gene. The CDR3 sequence is CASSPDRDIQYF. The CDR3, as DNA: TGTGCCAGCAGTCCTGACAGAGACATTCAGTACTTC.

CDR3 residues: CASSQERIDGELFF. The CDR3 nucleotides read TGTGCCAGCAGCCAAGAGAGGATCGATGGGGAGCTGTTTTTT. The chain is built from TRBV4-2 and TRBJ2-2, with no clear D. Per the germline V gene, CDR1 is LGHNA and CDR2 is YNFKEQ. The CDR3 runs to 14 residues. V was trimmed by 0 bases and J by 8 bases, leaving 10 bases between them.

Concerning this clonotype: A much larger clone differs by one base, so this may be a read error. The chain employs TRBV11-2 and TRBJ2-1, with 10 bases lining up with TRBD2. There are 16 residues in the CDR3. CDR1 and CDR2 from the germline V gene are SGHAT and FQNNGV. The CDR3 sequence is CTSSLVGTSVSNEQFF. In DNA, the CDR3 is TGTACCAGCAGCTTAGTAGGGACTAGCGTCTCCAATGAGCAGTTCTTC.

V is TRBV4-1 and J is TRBJ2-7; no clear D gene. CDR3 size: 16 residues. V gave up 1 base and J gave up 2 bases, with 15 bases separating them. Germline V gene sequence: CDR1 MGHRA, CDR2 YSYEKL. CDR3 sequence: CASSQAPGAVPYEQYF. Written as DNA, the CDR3 is TGCGCCAGCAGCCAAGCCCCCGGTGCGGTCCCCTACGAGCAGTACTTC.

The V gene is TRBV28, the J gene TRBJ2-7; D perhaps matches TRBD2 (5 bases). The CDR3 contains 14 residues. CDR1 and CDR2 from the germline V gene are MDHEN and SYDVKM. V lost 3 bases to trimming and J lost 4 bases, with 13 bases between them. CDR3 amino acids: CASSFLGDGYEQYF. CDR3 coding DNA: TGTGCCAGCAGTTTTTTGGGAGATGGGTACGAGCAGTACTTC.